A single sample is the source of the 19 T cell receptor beta chains below, sequenced in a study of identical twins (dated by TCRdb to about 2016). Library preparation was by 5' RACE. TCRdb names Illumina HiSeq 2000 as the instrument used. Using fastp trimming at Q25 and MiXCR clonotype assembly, TCRdb reanalyzed the public sequencing data and kept in-frame beta chains. Rows matching on CDR3 protein sequence are summarized as one entry with the most common DNA and genes. This sample is represented by about 340,000 distinct CDR3 sequences; 9% to 15% of them were singletons. The leading ten clones occupy approximately 7.6% of the sample. Separately, the same data were catalogued under a study of yellow fever vaccine responses in identical twins.

The sample was CD8+ T cells sorted from blood. The receptors here all came from a woman in her late teens or twenties in good health.

This clonotype came up a few times. The chain has TRBV5-5 and TRBJ2-7, with D unresolved. V was pared by 0 bases and J by 0 bases, with 7 bases between. The CDR3 has 14 amino acids. Germline CDR1 and CDR2: SGHKS and YYEKEE (reference sequence). In nucleotides, the CDR3 is TGTGCCAGCAGCTTGGCTCTCAACTCCTACGAGCAGTACTTC. Protein product: CASSLALNSYEQYF.

This clonotype was detected only a few times. The J gene is TRBJ2-1, the V gene TRBV6-1; 16 nucleotides agree with TRBD2. After removal of 4 bases from V and 3 bases from J, the junction contained 3 bases not matched to a gene. CDR1 is MNHNS and CDR2 is SASEGT in the germline V gene. CDR3 length: 17 amino acids. The CDR3 is CASSGGLAGGFYNEQFF. In nucleotides, the CDR3 is TGTGCCAGCAGTGGGGGACTAGCGGGGGGGTTCTACAATGAGCAGTTCTTC.

The sample holds many counts of this clonotype. Written as DNA, the CDR3 is TGCAGTGCTACGACTGAGAGTAGTCTATCTGGAGAGACCCAGTACTTC. It yields the protein CSATTESSLSGETQYF. The chain has TRBV20-1 and TRBJ2-5; no reliable D call. The V and J ends lost 4 bases and 4 bases respectively, with 22 bases between them. The CDR3 totals 16 residues. The germline V gene encodes CDR1 DFQATT and CDR2 SNEGSKA (reference sequence).

This chain connects TRBV21-1 to TRBJ2-7. TRBV21-1 is described as a pseudogene. This CDR3 spans 16 amino acids. The CDR3 sequence is CASSPRCLPGVWEQYF. The CDR3 nucleotides read TGTGCCAGCAGCCCTCGATGCCTACCTGGGGTCTGGGAGCAGTACTTC.

This clonotype was detected many times. The chain is built from TRBV7-6 and TRBJ1-1; D call uncertain. This CDR3 comprises 11 residues. V was shortened by 8 bases and J by 2 bases, with 6 bases between the two germline ends. From germline, CDR1 is SGHVS and CDR2 FNYEAQ. In nucleotides, the CDR3 is TGTGCCAGCCGAGGAAACACTGAAGCTTTCTTT. It encodes CASRGNTEAFF.

The genes are TRBV6-1 and TRBJ2-7, with TRBD2 matching over 13 bases. The length of the CDR3 is 15 residues. Per the germline V gene, CDR1 is MNHNS and CDR2 is SASEGT. J lost 3 bases, V lost 5 bases, and 4 bases had no gene match. The DNA for the CDR3 is TGTGCCAGCAGTCATACTAGCGGGAGGGTCTACGAGCAGTACTTC. Translation: CASSHTSGRVYEQYF.

The J gene is TRBJ2-3, the V gene TRBV13, with D maybe TRBD1 (6 bases). The CDR3 sequence is 15 residues long. Germline V gene data show CDR1 as PRHDT and CDR2 as FYEKMQ (reference sequence). V lost 4 bases and J lost 0, with 11 bases in between. The CDR3, as DNA: TGTGCCAGCAGCTCAGAGGACAGTAGCACAGATACGCAGTATTTT. Translated: CASSSEDSSTDTQYF.

This sequence joins TRBV2 and TRBJ2-2; D is possibly TRBD1 (5 bases). Looked up from germline, CDR1 is SNHLY and CDR2 is FYNNEI. This CDR3 contains 16 residues. V lost 3 bases to trimming and J lost 0 bases, with 11 bases between them. CDR3 sequence (DNA): TGTGCCAGCAGTGACTTCACCAGGGCGAACACCGGGGAGCTGTTTTTT. Its translation: CASSDFTRANTGELFF.

This clonotype has more than one count but fewer than ten. This rearrangement joins TRBV2 to TRBJ2-7; TRBD1 aligns across 8 bases. The CDR3 is 13 amino acids. The germline V gene has CDR1 SNHLY and CDR2 FYNNEI. V dropped 6 bases and J dropped 2; count of bases not matched to a gene: 3. CDR3 residues: CASRTGEAYEQYF. The CDR3 coding sequence is TGTGCCAGCAGGACAGGGGAGGCCTACGAGCAGTACTTC.

In its sample, this clonotype was seen a few times. The chain uses TRBV29-1 and TRBJ2-1; TRBD2 matches 9 bases. The V segment lost 1 base and the J segment 2 bases; nucleotides outside the gene matches: 6. From germline, CDR1 is SQVTM and CDR2 ANQGSEA. The CDR3 sequence is 16 residues long. The CDR3 spells CSVEGAPSGAYNEQFF. In DNA form, the CDR3 reads TGCAGCGTTGAAGGAGCGCCTAGCGGGGCCTACAATGAGCAGTTCTTC.

This clonotype was seen only a few times. The chain joins TRBV2 to TRBJ2-7; D call uncertain. The ends were cut back, 4 bases at V and 5 bases at J, with 9 bases in the middle. The CDR3 has 12 amino acids. Germline V gives CDR1 SNHLY, CDR2 FYNNEI. The CDR3 DNA reads as TGTGCCAGCAGTGGCCAGGCCAACGAGCAGTACTTC. Protein: CASSGQANEQYF. The whole variable domain, filled in from reference TRBV2 and TRBJ2-7, reads EPEVTQTPSHQVTQMGQEVILRCVPISNHLYFYWYRQILGQKVEFLVSFYNNEISEKSEIFDDQFSVERPDGSNFTLKIRSTKLEDSAMYFCASSGQANEQYFGPGTRLTVT.

This clonotype was counted a few times. The V gene is TRBV5-1, the J gene TRBJ1-2; D is ambiguous. CDR3 length: 13 amino acids. The V gene lost 0 bases and the J gene lost 8 bases, with 11 bases spanning the gap. The germline gives CDR1 SGHRS, CDR2 YFSETQ. This chain's CDR3 is CASSLGTRAGYTF. For the CDR3, the DNA is TGCGCCAGCAGCTTGGGAACAAGGGCCGGCTACACCTTC.

V is TRBV6-2 or TRBV6-3 and J is TRBJ2-1; D unresolved. There are 15 residues in the CDR3. Per the germline V gene, CDR1 is MNHEY and CDR2 is SVGEGT. Trimming shortened V by 2 bases and J by 0 bases, and 8 bases separated the two germline ends. CDR3 residues: CASSYAPSSYNEQFF. The CDR3 coding sequence is TGTGCCAGCAGTTACGCACCGAGCTCCTACAATGAGCAGTTCTTC.

This clonotype showed up just a few times. The chain uses TRBV25-1 and TRBJ2-5, with D possibly being TRBD1 (6 bases). This CDR3 region has 14 residues. Germline assignment: CDR1 MGHDK and CDR2 SYGVNS. Trimming shortened V by 3 bases and J by 2 bases, and 10 bases separated the two germline ends. CDR3: CASSDWTAQETQYF. The CDR3 nucleotides are TGTGCCAGCAGTGATTGGACAGCTCAAGAGACCCAGTACTTC.

This clonotype was seen many times. The chain links TRBV24-1 to TRBJ2-5; 9 nucleotides match TRBD1. The CDR3 is 16 amino acids. Trimming at V came to 3 bases and at J to 0 bases, leaving 4 bases not matched to a gene. In germline, CDR1 is KGHDR, CDR2 SFDVKD. The DNA of the CDR3 is TGTGCCACCAGTGATACCGGGACAGGGTACCAAGAGACCCAGTACTTC. Its protein is CATSDTGTGYQETQYF.

This clonotype has just a few counts. The CDR3 here is CASSPSGTVVHEQYF. In DNA form, the CDR3 reads TGTGCCAGTAGTCCTTCCGGGACAGTAGTCCACGAGCAGTACTTC. The chain carries TRBV19 and TRBJ2-7; 7 nucleotides match TRBD1. Losses at the gene ends were 5 bases for V and 5 bases for J; bases not matched to a gene: 12. Germline CDR1 reads LNHDA; CDR2 reads SQIVND (reference sequence). CDR3 size: 15 residues.

The CDR3 sequence is CASRGSSSGPELAGELFF. The CDR3 DNA sequence: TGTGCCAGCAGGGGTTCGAGCTCCGGGCCAGAACTGGCCGGGGAGCTGTTTTTT. This chain joins TRBV2 and TRBJ2-2; D ambiguous. From germline, CDR1 is SNHLY and CDR2 FYNNEI. The V gene lost 6 bases and the J gene lost 6 bases, with 26 bases spanning the gap. The length of the CDR3 is 18 residues. Variable domain in full (rest from reference TRBV2 and TRBJ2-2): EPEVTQTPSHQVTQMGQEVILRCVPISNHLYFYWYRQILGQKVEFLVSFYNNEISEKSEIFDDQFSVERPDGSNFTLKIRSTKLEDSAMYFCASRGSSSGPELAGELFFGEGSRLTVL.

This clonotype was seen at least ten times. The CDR3 is CATSRDRLDLQETQYF. In DNA form, the CDR3 reads TGTGCCACCAGCAGAGATCGACTGGACCTCCAAGAGACCCAGTACTTC. The genes are TRBV15 and TRBJ2-5; D uncertain. This CDR3 is built from 16 residues. Between the trimmed V and J ends, which lost 0 bases and 1 base, there was a span of 12 bases. Per the germline V gene, CDR1 is LNHNV and CDR2 is YYDKDF (reference sequence).

V usage is TRBV29-1 and J usage is TRBJ2-1; TRBD2 agrees at 9 bases. V was pared by 3 bases and J by 3 bases, with 6 bases of the junction left unmatched. Germline-derived CDR1 and CDR2 are SQVTM and ANQGSEA. The CDR3 runs 15 residues. The CDR3 protein is CSVEGGGAIYNEQFF. For the CDR3, the DNA is TGCAGCGTTGAGGGCGGGGGGGCCATCTACAATGAGCAGTTCTTC.